This entry concerns a single TCR delta chain. The junction departs from germline at one end; a sequencing error may be responsible. This sample is drawn from a study of gamma-delta T cells after stem cell transplantation. TCRdb called clones from the RT-PCR reads again using CATT. The sample holds 2,100 or so delta-chain clones, approximately 4.2% seen once. CDR3 length equals 20 residues. From germline, CDR1 is GEAIGNYY and CDR2 EKD. The V gene is TRDV2, the J gene TRDJ3; maybe TRDD3 (5 bases). The material sequenced was gamma-delta T cells. This sequence was found in a human donor. It is not recorded whose cells these are; they may come from a transplant donor. In DNA, the CDR3 is TGTGCCTGTGACACCGGGGGGTTTCTCCCGAACTCCTGTGACACCCGACCGATGTTTTTC. Protein sequence: CACDTGGFLPNSCDTRPMFF.